The clone carrying this TCR beta chain shows up as medium-sized (0.01 to 0.1%) by frequency. Its antigen is not known. This record belongs to a study of CXCR3-negative and CXCR3-positive naive CD8 T cells. About the research overall: About 140 million TRB reads in total, about 1.5 +/- 0.3 million per library.

Findings and caveats of the study: Most assays were run on fresh PBMCs (CXCR3 expression partially decreased after cryopreservation). Hydrophobicity of TRB CDR3s was greater in CXCR3-positive naive cells than in CXCR3-negative naive cells. The study found that naive CXCR3-negative and CXCR3-positive cells shared TRBV-TRBJ usage, while memory cells differed.

The libraries of TRB cDNA were constructed through 5' RACE using UMI labels. Following a re-call of the 5' RACE reads, TCRdb has one entry per CDR3 protein and lacks DNA. Here the sample table reports approximately 7,000 distinct CDR3 sequences. Germline CDR1 and CDR2: SQVTM and ANQGSEA. The CDR3 consists of 19 residues. This TCR was sampled from a human donor in good health. Some clones in this sample may be carry-over from other donors' samples. The chain combines TRBV29-1 with TRBJ2-1; no DNA is available, so the TRBD1 call from TCRdb remains unchecked. Sequenced input: naive CXCR3+ CD8+ T cells from blood. The subset was: CD45RO-CCR7+CD27+CD95- naive CD8+ T cells expressing CXCR3 (TNR3+). CDR3 protein: CSVEYGLGQGFGSYNEQFF.